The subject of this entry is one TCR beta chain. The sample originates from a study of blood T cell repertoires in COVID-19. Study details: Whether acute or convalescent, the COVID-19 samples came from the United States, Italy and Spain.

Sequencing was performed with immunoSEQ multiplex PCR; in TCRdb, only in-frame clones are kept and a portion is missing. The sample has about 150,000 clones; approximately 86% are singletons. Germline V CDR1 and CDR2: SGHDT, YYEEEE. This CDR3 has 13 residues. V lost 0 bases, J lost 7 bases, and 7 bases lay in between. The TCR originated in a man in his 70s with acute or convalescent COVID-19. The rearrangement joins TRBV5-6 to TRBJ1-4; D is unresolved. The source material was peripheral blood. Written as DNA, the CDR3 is TGTGCCAGCAGCTTGGTCTCTATTGAAAAACTGTTTTTT. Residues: CASSLVSIEKLFF.